The TCR beta chain under discussion was sequenced for a study of Ad26.COV2.S vaccination and SARS-CoV-2 variants. Study-wide context: Of the COV1001 trial arms, the Ad26.COV2.S arm included the donor. Study-level findings and limits: Measurements of TCR breadth and depth may have given underestimates of the total T cell responses. Placebo recipients had lower spike-specific TCR breadth than vaccine recipients.

The treatment here: 19 received Ad26.COV2.S at low or high dose, single or two shots; 5 received placebo; per-sample allocation not given. Samples came from day 63 after the first vaccine or placebo injection. Built on an Ad26 vector, the vaccine expressed Wuhan-strain SARS-CoV-2 spike. The CDR3 extends over 11 amino acids. V lost 8 bases, J lost 0 bases, and 5 bases lay in between. As concerns this clone: What it recognizes is unknown. Other DNA sequences from this sample encode an identical CDR3 as well.

Profiled with immunoSEQ multiplex PCR; TCRdb holds only in-frame clones, not every one. The profile shows 300,000 to 500,000 clones, more than 85% of them singletons. This receptor was identified in a person aged 18-60 years who received the Ad26.COV2.S COVID-19 vaccine or a placebo. Source: peripheral blood, taken in a trial of Ad26.COV2.S vaccine versus placebo. The chain couples TRBV12-3 or TRBV12-4 to TRBJ2-7; D unclear. The CDR3 spells CASSVSYEQYF. The DNA of the CDR3 is TGTGCCAGCTCCGTCTCCTACGAGCAGTACTTC.